Following are 9 T cell receptor beta chains from one sample sequenced in a study of T cell changes during pregnancy in multiple sclerosis. Sequencing was performed with immunoSEQ multiplex PCR; in TCRdb, only in-frame clones are kept and a portion is missing. The sample yields 70,000 to 85,000 clones, just over 90% seen once. This material consisted of peripheral blood, taken before pregnancy. These receptor sequences come from a female donor with multiple sclerosis, enrolled in a pregnancy study.

This chain joins TRBV5-1 and TRBJ2-1, with 11 bases lining up with TRBD1. This CDR3 has 14 amino acids. CDR1 is SGHRS and CDR2 is YFSETQ in the germline V gene. J was trimmed by 7 bases and V by 5 bases; bases with no gene match: 5. This CDR3 is CASRRDRGTNEQFF. Here the CDR3 DNA reads TGCGCCAGCAGGCGGGACAGGGGGACGAATGAGCAGTTCTTC.

The rearrangement uses TRBV6-1 and TRBJ1-4; D is ambiguous. Deletions cut 7 bases from V and 10 bases from J, with 10 bases between. The CDR3 consists of 11 residues. The germline V gene has CDR1 MNHNS and CDR2 SASEGT. The chain's CDR3 is CASTYTGKLFF. In DNA form, the CDR3 reads TGTGCCAGCACCTACACGGGAAAACTGTTTTTT.

J is TRBJ1-2 and V is TRBV19; a possible D gene is TRBD1 (5 bases). Germline assignment: CDR1 LNHDA and CDR2 SQIVND (reference sequence). Trimming left V 5 bases short and J 4 bases short, with 14 bases between. CDR3 size: 14 residues. CDR3 nucleotides: TGTGCCAGTAGTTTTCTTCAGGGAATCTATGGCTACACCTTC. This gives the protein CASSFLQGIYGYTF.

This chain connects TRBV25-1 to TRBJ2-1, with D possibly TRBD1 on 6 matching bases. Germline values: CDR1 MGHDK, CDR2 SYGVNS. The CDR3 is 14 amino acids. V was pared by 2 bases and J by 7 bases, with 12 bases between. DNA of the CDR3: TGTGCCAGCAGTGAACTTCCTCAGGGGAATGAGCAGTTCTTC. This gives the protein CASSELPQGNEQFF.

The gene calls are TRBV7-9 and TRBJ2-7; 7 bases line up with TRBD1. CDR3 size: 15 residues. Germline loops: CDR1 SEHNR, CDR2 FQNEAQ (reference sequence). Trimming cost V 4 bases and J 5 bases; bases outside gene matches: 11. The CDR3 DNA sequence: TGTGCCAGCAGCTCACTCGACAGGGAATGGGACGAGCAGTACTTC. Its protein product is CASSSLDREWDEQYF.

The chain combines TRBV27 with TRBJ2-2; 7 nucleotides agree with TRBD2. Germline CDR1 MNHEY, CDR2 SMNVEV (reference sequence). The junction had 5 bases not matched to a gene; V was cut back by 7 bases and J by 3 bases. The CDR3 is 14 amino acids. CDR3 in amino acids: CASTRLADTGELFF. The CDR3 coding sequence is TGTGCCAGCACCCGACTAGCCGACACCGGGGAGCTGTTTTTT.

The chain uses TRBV19 and TRBJ1-3; D ambiguous. The CDR3 runs to 12 residues. Germline lookup yields CDR1 LNHDA and CDR2 SQIVND (reference sequence). Trimming stripped 5 bases from V and 3 bases from J, with 5 bases between. CDR3 coding DNA: TGTGCCAGTAGTTACAATGGAAACACCATATATTTT. Amino acids: CASSYNGNTIYF.

The CDR3: CASSVAPHKNYSNQPQHF. The CDR3 DNA reads as TGCGCCAGCTCCGTAGCACCACACAAGAACTATAGCAATCAGCCCCAGCATTTT. The chain employs TRBV5-1 and TRBJ1-5, with D unresolved. CDR3 size: 18 residues. Between the trimmed V and J ends, which lost 7 bases and 0 bases, there was a span of 23 bases. Looked up from germline, CDR1 is SGHRS and CDR2 is YFSETQ.

The CDR3 region is CASRDRGHQPQHF. CDR3 in DNA: TGTGCCAGCAGGGACAGGGGCCATCAGCCCCAGCATTTT. The chain links TRBV2 to TRBJ1-5; 9 bases fit TRBD1. CDR3 length: 13 residues. V dropped 6 bases and J dropped 5; count of bases not matched to a gene: 2. Germline CDR1 reads SNHLY; CDR2 reads FYNNEI. Supplemented by reference TRBV2 and TRBJ1-5, the full variable domain reads EPEVTQTPSHQVTQMGQEVILRCVPISNHLYFYWYRQILGQKVEFLVSFYNNEISEKSEIFDDQFSVERPDGSNFTLKIRSTKLEDSAMYFCASRDRGHQPQHFGDGTRLSIL.